This T cell receptor (beta chain) was retrieved from a study of siplizumab effects on memory and regulatory T cells. Deletions cut 4 bases from V and 2 bases from J, with 18 bases between. This CDR3 is built from 16 residues. The germline V gene encodes CDR1 SGDLS and CDR2 YYNGEE. Study-level results: Fewer alloreactive sequences mapped to unstimulated CD4+ memory cells under siplizumab. Naive T cells looked more diverse than memory cells and looked like major alloresponse contributors. Unstimulated subsets captured only a minor fraction of alloreactive clones.

Note on this clone: No antigen is known for it.

Generated by immunoSEQ multiplex PCR, the TCRdb table keeps only in-frame clones and is missing some. The sample yields roughly 75,000 clones, 93% seen once. The receptor comes from a human donor in good health. This rearrangement joins TRBV9 to TRBJ1-2; tentatively, D is TRBD1 (5 bases). The sequenced sample was CD8+ T cells sorted from blood. The CDR3 sequence: CASSPRNVGDNYGYTF. The CDR3 nucleotides are TGTGCCAGCAGCCCGCGAAATGTAGGGGACAACTATGGCTACACCTTC.